This TCR beta chain derives from a study of blood T cell repertoires in COVID-19. On the study more broadly: Both acute and convalescent COVID-19 samples were obtained from the United States, Italy and Spain. In each case, the material was cDNA or gDNA derived from T cells, B-cell-depleted T cells, or PBMCs.

In the original analysis: Reference gene primer amplification gave estimated nucleated cell counts. Sequencing used immunoSEQ multiplex PCR; TCRdb keeps in-frame clones, though not all of them. The DNA was the basis for D and trimming; V, J and clone size are from that table. Of tens of thousands of clones in the sample, more than 75% were seen once. V was shortened by 5 bases and J by 0 bases, with 11 bases between the two germline ends. CDR1 is SNHLY, CDR2 FYNNEI, per germline. The CDR3 loop spans 15 amino acids. The clonotype comes from a man aged 60-69 years with acute or convalescent COVID-19. The chain has TRBV2 and TRBJ1-3; D might be TRBD1 (5 bases). The specimen sequenced was peripheral blood. The DNA of the CDR3 is TGTGCCAGCAGTCCTAGACAGTTCTCTGGAAACACCATATATTTT. Protein product: CASSPRQFSGNTIYF.